This T cell receptor (beta chain) was captured in a study of blood T cell repertoires in COVID-19 (TCRdb year 2020). As for the study more broadly: The collaborator samples originated in the United States, Italy and Spain and spanned the acute and convalescent phases of COVID-19. The repertoires were released in a freely available public database intended as a resource for research on the immune response to SARS-CoV-2. Subjects who had been exposed to COVID-19, were actively infected with it, or had recovered from it provided the deeply sampled blood TCRbeta repertoires that made up the dataset. The samples were drawn from the first 160 participants of the ongoing ImmuneRACE study and from 1,254 subjects provided by 6 global collaborators. HLA class I and class II types, where available, came from metadata supplied by the sample provider rather than from assay-based typing. The prospective study material was composed of cDNA or gDNA derived from T cells, B-cell-depleted T cells, or PBMCs. The sample metadata nearly always contained a de-identified subject ID, COVID-19 status, age in years and sex. Points the paper makes about the study in general: Clinical and demographic metadata were provided uncurated, with the amount varying by source and participant.

TCRbeta CDR3 regions were amplified from genomic DNA by means of the immunoSEQ Assay, a bias-controlled multiplex PCR. Turning to the authors' computational methods: Within the assay, amplification of reference gene primers was used to estimate how many nucleated cells each sample contained. To quantify the absolute abundance of each unique TCRbeta CDR3 rearrangement, sequence reads were collapsed and filtered. For each sample, productive Simpson clonality was calculated by taking the square root of Simpson's diversity index across productive rearrangements. TCRdb limited this immuneACCESS table to in-frame rearrangements with V and J called. A share of clones is missing; checked studies link under half to unresolved V genes, and the rest is unexplained. V and J calls and clone size are copied from that table; D and trimming were computed from the DNA. This sample holds fewer than 150,000 clones; more than 80% were observed only once. The ten biggest clones cover roughly 10% of the sample.

After removal of 1 base from V and 7 bases from J, the junction retains 13 bases not matched to a gene. The germline V gene supplies CDR1 SGHTA and CDR2 FQGTGA. The cysteine opens and the phenylalanine closes a CDR3 of 18 amino acids. Only the CDR3 DNA stays, 54 bases, in frame from base 1. On this clone: This receptor's antigen is unknown. Nothing much larger sits one base from this clone, and base qualities are not available.

Whole blood was collected in K2EDTA tubes by collaborating institutions according to the institutions' own protocols. For TCRbeta analysis, collaborators shipped samples in one of three forms: frozen whole blood, isolated PBMCs, or DNA extracted from either of those sample types. Source material: peripheral blood. The V gene is TRBV7-3 and the J gene is TRBJ2-2, and TRBD1 aligns with 9 junction nucleotides. This TCR was sampled from a woman aged 80 or over in a cohort sampled during active or convalescent COVID-19. The nucleotides are TGTGCCAGCAGCTTAAGTCCCATCGAAACAGGGGGCGGCGGGGAGCTGTTTTTT. This encodes CASSLSPIETGGGGELFF.